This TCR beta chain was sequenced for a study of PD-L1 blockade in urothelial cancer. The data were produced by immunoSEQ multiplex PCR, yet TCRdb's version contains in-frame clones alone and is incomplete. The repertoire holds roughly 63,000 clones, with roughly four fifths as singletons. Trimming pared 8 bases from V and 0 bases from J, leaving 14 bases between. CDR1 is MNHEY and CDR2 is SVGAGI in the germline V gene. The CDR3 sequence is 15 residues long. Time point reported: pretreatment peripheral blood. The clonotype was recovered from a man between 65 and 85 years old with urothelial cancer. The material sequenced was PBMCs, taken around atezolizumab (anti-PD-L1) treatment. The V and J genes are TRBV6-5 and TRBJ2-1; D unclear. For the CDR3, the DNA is TGTGCCAGCGGCTCAGTGGCTAGCTCCTACAATGAGCAGTTCTTC. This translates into CASGSVASSYNEQFF.